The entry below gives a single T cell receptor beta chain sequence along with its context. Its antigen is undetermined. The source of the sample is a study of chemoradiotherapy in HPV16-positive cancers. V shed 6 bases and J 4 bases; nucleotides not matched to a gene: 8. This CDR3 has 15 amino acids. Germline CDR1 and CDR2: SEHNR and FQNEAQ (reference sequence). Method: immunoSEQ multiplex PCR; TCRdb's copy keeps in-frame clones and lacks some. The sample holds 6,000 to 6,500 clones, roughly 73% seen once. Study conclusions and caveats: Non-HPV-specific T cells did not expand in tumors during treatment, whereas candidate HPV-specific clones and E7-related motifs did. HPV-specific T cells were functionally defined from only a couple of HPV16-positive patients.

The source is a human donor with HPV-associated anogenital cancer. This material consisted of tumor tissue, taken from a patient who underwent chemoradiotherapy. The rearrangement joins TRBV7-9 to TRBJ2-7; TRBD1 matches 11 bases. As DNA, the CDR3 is TGTGCCAGCAGTCTAGCCGGGACAGGGGGTTACGAGCAGTACTTC. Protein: CASSLAGTGGYEQYF.